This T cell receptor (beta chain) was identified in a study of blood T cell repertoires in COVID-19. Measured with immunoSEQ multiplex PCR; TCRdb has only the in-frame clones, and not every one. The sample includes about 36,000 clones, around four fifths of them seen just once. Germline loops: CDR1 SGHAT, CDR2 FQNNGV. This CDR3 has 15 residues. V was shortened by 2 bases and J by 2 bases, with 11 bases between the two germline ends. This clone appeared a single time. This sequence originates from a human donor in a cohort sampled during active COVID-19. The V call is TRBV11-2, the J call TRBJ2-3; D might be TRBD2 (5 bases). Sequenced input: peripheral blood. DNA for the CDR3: TGTGCCAGCAGCTTAAACGGGGAGACCACAGATACGCAGTATTTT. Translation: CASSLNGETTDTQYF.